This TCR beta chain was found in a study of blood T cell repertoires in COVID-19. Overall study: From the United States, Italy and Spain came samples of acute and convalescent COVID-19.

Data came from immunoSEQ multiplex PCR; TCRdb stores just in-frame clones and leaves some out. The sample shows around 60,000 clones, under 90% of them seen only once. The CDR3 sequence is 17 residues long. The germline V gene encodes CDR1 SGHDT and CDR2 YYEEEE. Unmatched junction bases numbered 13, after V lost 4 bases and J lost 7 bases. The sample holds a few counts of this clone. The sample consisted of peripheral blood. The clonotype comes from a woman of 80 years or more with active or convalescent COVID-19. The V call is TRBV5-6, the J call TRBJ2-2; 10 bases agree with TRBD1. CDR3 region: CASSDSGQGFAGGELFF. CDR3 DNA: TGTGCCAGCAGCGATTCGGGACAGGGGTTTGCGGGCGGGGAGCTGTTTTTT.